The 27 T cell receptor beta chains in this list originate from one sample, sequenced in a study of shared clonotypes between healthy human individuals. TCRdb's copy holds only in-frame clones and misses some; the assay was immunoSEQ multiplex PCR. The table records some 680,000 clones, more than 70% of them present only once. Sequencing input: memory CD4+ T cells sorted from blood. Subset indicated: CD45RA-negative fraction. These receptors all stem from a woman in her 30s in good health.

The CDR3 nucleotides read TGTGCCAGCAGCACCAGCCCGGACCCCTTCGGCTACACCTTC. Its translation: CASSTSPDPFGYTF. This chain connects TRBV9 to TRBJ1-2; D gene uncertain. Germline CDR1 is SGDLS and CDR2 is YYNGEE. CDR3 length: 14 residues. The germline V and J ends were trimmed by 4 bases and 8 bases, with 18 bases remaining between them.

The sample holds one count of this clone. The V gene is TRBV25-1, the J gene TRBJ2-5, with D possibly matching TRBD2 (6 bases). The CDR3 has 13 residues. Germline V lookup: CDR1 MGHDK, CDR2 SYGVNS. Between the trimmed V and J ends, which lost 5 bases and 0 bases, there was a span of 7 bases. The CDR3: CASSSGDQETQYF. CDR3 coding DNA: TGTGCCAGCAGTTCGGGGGACCAAGAGACCCAGTACTTC. Full variable domain (rest looked up from reference TRBV25-1 and TRBJ2-5): EADIYQTPRYLVIGTGKKITLECSQTMGHDKMYWYQQDPGMELHLIHYSYGVNSTEKGDLSSESTVSRIRTEHFPLTLESARPSHTSQYLCASSSGDQETQYFGPGTRLLVL.

The chain employs TRBV1 and TRBJ2-3; TRBD2 is the table's D call and was not checked against the DNA. TRBV1 corresponds to a pseudogene. The CDR3 runs 20 residues. The CDR3 protein is CTSSQDGWLAGCSGTDTQYF. CDR3 in DNA: TGCACCAGCAGCCAAGATGGTTGGCTAGCGGGGTGCTCAGGCACAGATACGCAGTATTTT.

The V and J genes are TRBV19 and TRBJ2-3; a possible D gene is TRBD2 (5 bases). The ends were cut back, 5 bases at V and 2 bases at J, with 14 bases in the middle. This CDR3 region has 15 residues. Germline CDR1 is LNHDA and CDR2 is SQIVND (reference sequence). The CDR3 DNA is TGTGCCAGTAGTCAAATAGCGCAGTCCACAGATACGCAGTATTTT. This sequence encodes CASSQIAQSTDTQYF.

This chain uses TRBV2 with TRBJ1-2; maybe TRBD1 (5 bases). CDR1 is SNHLY and CDR2 is FYNNEI in the germline V gene. CDR3 length equals 18 residues. V was shortened by 2 bases and J by 6 bases, with 25 bases between the two germline ends. The CDR3 sequence: CASSELPQSTGPRHGYTF. CDR3 in DNA: TGTGCCAGCAGTGAATTGCCCCAATCAACAGGACCAAGGCATGGCTACACCTTC.

CDR3 amino acids: CASSINQRAKNIQYF. The CDR3, as DNA: TGTGCCAGTAGTATTAATCAAAGGGCCAAAAACATTCAGTACTTC. The chain recombines TRBV19 with TRBJ2-4; D is undetermined. From germline, CDR1 is LNHDA and CDR2 SQIVND (reference sequence). The CDR3 contains 15 residues. Trimming removed 3 bases at V and 1 base at J, with 10 bases between.

The gene calls are TRBV9 and TRBJ2-1; 11 nucleotides match TRBD2. The CDR3 runs 16 residues. The trim removed 4 bases at V and 4 bases at J, leaving 7 bases unmatched. CDR1 SGDLS and CDR2 YYNGEE come from the germline V gene. The CDR3, as DNA: TGTGCCAGCAGCACAACTAGCGGGAGTTGGTACAATGAGCAGTTCTTC. Encoded protein: CASSTTSGSWYNEQFF. Using reference TRBV9 and TRBJ2-1 for the parts outside the CDR3, the full variable domain is DSGVTQTPKHLITATGQRVTLRCSPRSGDLSVYWYQQSLDQGLQFLIQYYNGEERAKGNILERFSAQQFPDLHSELNLSSLELGDSALYFCASSTTSGSWYNEQFFGPGTRLTVL.

This clone was seen a single time. The chain carries TRBV7-9 and TRBJ1-4, with D possibly TRBD1 on 6 matching bases. Germline values: CDR1 SEHNR, CDR2 FQNEAQ (reference sequence). CDR3 length: 14 amino acids. Trimming pared 4 bases from V and 8 bases from J, leaving 14 bases between. The CDR3 DNA sequence: TGTGCCAGCAGCTCCCAGGGGTTGGTAGAAAAACTGTTTTTT. Amino acid sequence: CASSSQGLVEKLFF.

This sequence joins TRBV11-3 and TRBJ1-2; tentatively, D is TRBD1 (6 bases). CDR3 length: 13 residues. V was shortened by 0 bases and J by 7 bases, with 9 bases between the two germline ends. Germline V gene data show CDR1 as SGHNT and CDR2 as YENEEA. The chain's CDR3 is CASSLEGGLGYTF. DNA of the CDR3: TGTGCCAGCAGCTTAGAAGGGGGTCTTGGCTACACCTTC. The full variable domain, rest sourced from reference TRBV11-3 and TRBJ1-2, is EAGVVQSPRYKIIEKKQPVAFWCNPISGHNTLYWYLQNLGQGPELLIRYENEEAVDDSQLPKDRFSAERLKGVDSTLKIQPAELGDSAVYLCASSLEGGLGYTFGSGTRLTVV.

J is TRBJ2-6 and V is TRBV5-1, with D perhaps matching TRBD2 (5 bases). The CDR3 has 18 amino acids. Trimming took off 4 bases at V and 0 bases at J, with 17 bases between the two ends. The V gene's germline CDR1 is SGHRS and CDR2 YFSETQ. CDR3 sequence: CASSPGRLTSSGANVLTF. The CDR3 DNA reads as TGCGCCAGCAGCCCAGGACGTCTCACTAGCTCTGGGGCCAACGTCCTGACTTTC.

The chain carries TRBV14 and TRBJ2-5, with TRBD2 identical over 10 bases. The J call may be incorrect, as the DNA end agrees better with TRBJ2-7. The germline V gene has CDR1 SGHDN and CDR2 FVKESK. The CDR3 runs to 13 residues. This chain's CDR3 is CASRLAGTYEQYF. In DNA, the CDR3 is TGTGCCAGCAGACTAGCGGGGACCTACGAGCAGTACTTC.

V is TRBV28 and J is TRBJ2-7; D remains ambiguous. V was cut by 2 bases and J by 7 bases, with 9 bases left in between. The CDR3 loop spans 12 amino acids. Germline V gene lookup returns CDR1 MDHEN and CDR2 SYDVKM. The CDR3 sequence: CASSLRVREQYF. The CDR3 DNA follows: TGTGCCAGCAGTTTACGGGTCCGGGAGCAGTACTTC.

V and J are TRBV1 and TRBJ2-6; the table's D call, TRBD1, was not checked against the DNA. TRBV1 is flagged as a pseudogene. The CDR3 runs 17 residues. CDR3 region: CTSRTYCAQSRANVLTF. The CDR3 nucleotides read TGCACCAGCAGGACATACTGTGCACAAAGTCGGGCCAACGTCCTGACTTTC.

The V call is TRBV6-6, the J call TRBJ2-1, with unresolved D. Trimming took off 4 bases at V and 5 bases at J, with 3 bases between the two ends. This CDR3 region has 11 residues. CDR1 is MNHNY, CDR2 SVGAGI, per germline (reference sequence). The CDR3 spells CASSSDNEQFF. The CDR3 DNA follows: TGTGCCAGCAGTTCGGACAATGAGCAGTTCTTC.

This chain links TRBV19 with TRBJ2-3; D is uncertain. V was pared by 3 bases and J by 4 bases, with 11 bases between. CDR1 and CDR2 from the germline V gene are LNHDA and SQIVND (reference sequence). The CDR3 consists of 14 residues. The CDR3 sequence is CASSIHGTPDTQYF. The CDR3 DNA sequence: TGTGCCAGTAGTATTCACGGAACACCAGATACGCAGTATTTT.

The gene calls are TRBV6-6 and TRBJ1-4; 7 nucleotides line up with TRBD1. Germline V gene sequence: CDR1 MNHNY, CDR2 SVGAGI (reference sequence). This CDR3 contains 14 residues. The ends lost 6 bases at V and 8 bases at J; junction bases unmatched: 9. CDR3 region: CASSSRQGREKLFF. CDR3 coding DNA: TGTGCCAGCAGCAGCCGACAGGGTCGGGAAAAACTGTTTTTT.

V is TRBV15 and J is TRBJ2-7, with 7 bases identical to TRBD1. With V trimmed by 6 bases and J by 0 bases, 5 bases remained unmatched. The CDR3 has 14 amino acids. CDR1 and CDR2 (germline): LNHNV, YYDKDF (reference sequence). CDR3 sequence: CATSVGTVSYEQYF. The CDR3 nucleotides read TGTGCCACCAGTGTTGGGACAGTCTCCTACGAGCAGTACTTC.

The gene calls are TRBV10-2 and TRBJ1-5; 9 bases fit TRBD1. The CDR3 is 14 amino acids. With V trimmed by 8 bases and J by 1 base, 3 bases remained unmatched. The germline V gene encodes CDR1 WSHSY and CDR2 SAAADI. For the CDR3, the DNA is TGCGCCAGCGGGACAGGGAGGAGCAATCAGCCCCAGCATTTT. Encoded protein: CASGTGRSNQPQHF.

The chain carries TRBV2 and TRBJ2-5, with no clear D. Trimming shortened V by 7 bases and J by 2 bases, and 14 bases separated the two germline ends. Germline V gene sequence: CDR1 SNHLY, CDR2 FYNNEI. The CDR3 covers 14 residues. The CDR3 sequence is CASTPALGQETQYF. The CDR3 DNA reads TGTGCCAGCACCCCAGCACTGGGGCAAGAGACCCAGTACTTC. The entire variable domain, with the rest obtained from reference TRBV2 and TRBJ2-5, is as follows: EPEVTQTPSHQVTQMGQEVILRCVPISNHLYFYWYRQILGQKVEFLVSFYNNEISEKSEIFDDQFSVERPDGSNFTLKIRSTKLEDSAMYFCASTPALGQETQYFGPGTRLLVL.

J is TRBJ2-1 and V is TRBV5-1; tentatively, D is TRBD2 (5 bases). CDR3 length: 13 amino acids. V was shortened by 4 bases and J by 5 bases, with 10 bases between the two germline ends. From germline, CDR1 is SGHRS and CDR2 YFSETQ. CDR3 sequence (DNA): TGCGCCAGCAGCCCCGGAGGTAACAATGAGCAGTTCTTC. It specifies CASSPGGNNEQFF.

V usage is TRBV6-6 and J usage is TRBJ1-1, with TRBD1 as a possible D gene (5 bases). Germline V gene lookup returns CDR1 MNHNY and CDR2 SVGAGI (reference sequence). This CDR3 is 15 amino acids long. V lost 2 bases, J lost 1 base, and 11 bases lay in between. The CDR3 region has the DNA TGTGCCAGCAGTTACACCCTGGACAAGAACACTGAAGCTTTCTTT. Residues: CASSYTLDKNTEAFF.

The chain carries TRBV27 and TRBJ2-7; unclear D gene. The CDR3 runs 14 residues. Germline CDR1 is MNHEY and CDR2 is SMNVEV (reference sequence). V lost 8 bases to trimming and J lost 0 bases, with 14 bases between them. Here the CDR3 reads CASSPMGTSYEQYF. The CDR3 region has the DNA TGTGCCAGCTCGCCGATGGGCACCTCCTACGAGCAGTACTTC.

The rearrangement uses TRBV2 and TRBJ1-2, with 7 bases aligning to TRBD1. V lost 6 bases, J lost 8 bases, and 12 bases stayed unmatched. The length of the CDR3 is 14 residues. The germline V gene has CDR1 SNHLY and CDR2 FYNNEI. The CDR3 spells CASRTDRRLRGYTF. Here the CDR3 DNA reads TGTGCCAGCAGGACGGACAGGAGGCTTAGAGGCTACACCTTC.

This clone appeared a few times. The chain uses TRBV7-2 and TRBJ2-3, with 7 bases fitting TRBD2. Germline values: CDR1 SGHTA, CDR2 FQGNSA. This CDR3 spans 18 amino acids. V trimming: 5 bases; J trimming: 2 bases; junction bases outside the gene matches: 16. The CDR3 DNA is TGTGCCAGCAGCCCGGGGTTAGGCGGGAGAAGAAACACAGATACGCAGTATTTT. Protein product: CASSPGLGGRRNTDTQYF.

The rearrangement joins TRBV11-3 to TRBJ1-4; a possible D gene is TRBD1 (6 bases). Germline V CDR1 and CDR2: SGHNT, YENEEA. The length of the CDR3 is 18 residues. V was clipped by 7 bases and J by 7 bases, with 28 bases between them. In DNA form, the CDR3 reads TGTGCCAGCACCGCGGGGAAGGGAAAAGGGGGGAAACGTGAAAAACTGTTTTTT. Its translation is CASTAGKGKGGKREKLFF.

J is TRBJ2-7 and V is TRBV28, with 10 bases aligning to TRBD1. The CDR3 runs 14 residues. Germline V CDR1 and CDR2: MDHEN, SYDVKM. The trim removed 7 bases at V and 9 bases at J, leaving 12 bases unmatched. This CDR3 is CASIGTGVKAGQYF. The CDR3 coding sequence is TGTGCCAGCATTGGGACAGGGGTAAAGGCAGGGCAGTACTTC.

The chain employs TRBV19 and TRBJ2-1; no firm D call. CDR1 is LNHDA and CDR2 is SQIVND in the germline V gene (reference sequence). The germline V and J ends were trimmed by 4 bases and 6 bases, with 10 bases remaining between them. This CDR3 is built from 13 residues. CDR3 region: CASSTSWGNEQFF. The CDR3 region has the DNA TGTGCCAGTAGTACCAGTTGGGGCAATGAGCAGTTCTTC.